This T cell receptor beta chain emerged from a study of CD4 T cells in relation to SARS-CoV-2 and coronaviruses. Before the COVID-19 pandemic, during about 2011-2019, CD4+ T cells were taken from unexposed donors. The cells were cultured for over eight days before CD4+ T cells were isolated. Unexposed-donor CD4+ T cells were probed with SARS-CoV-2 S/N and four cold-coronavirus spikes, cells permitting. The CDR3 covers 12 residues. The germline V gene encodes CDR1 LGHDT and CDR2 YNNKEL (reference sequence). V lost 3 bases and J 5 bases, leaving 7 bases between the germline ends. Comments on this clone: What it recognizes is unknown.

Only in-frame clones appear in the TCRdb table, and some are missing; sequencing was by immunoSEQ multiplex PCR. The data contain about 24,000 clones, less than 75% of them singletons. The V and J genes are TRBV3-1 (or the pseudogene TRBV3-2) and TRBJ1-1; possibly TRBD1 for D (5 bases). The receptor was isolated from a human donor in good health. The sequenced sample was CD4+ T cells from PBMCs, cultured in vitro. CDR3 coding DNA: TGTGCCAGCAGCCAGGGGGGAACTGAAGCTTTCTTT. Translated: CASSQGGTEAFF.